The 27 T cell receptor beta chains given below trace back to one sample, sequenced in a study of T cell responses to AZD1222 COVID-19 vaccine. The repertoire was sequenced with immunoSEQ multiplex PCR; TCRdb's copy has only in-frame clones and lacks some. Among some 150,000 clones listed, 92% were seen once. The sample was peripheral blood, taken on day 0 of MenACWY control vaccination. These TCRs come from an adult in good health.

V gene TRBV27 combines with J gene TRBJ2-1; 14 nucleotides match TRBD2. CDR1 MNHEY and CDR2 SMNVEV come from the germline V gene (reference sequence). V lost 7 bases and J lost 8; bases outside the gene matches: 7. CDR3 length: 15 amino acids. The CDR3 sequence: CASKTSGRAVDEQFF. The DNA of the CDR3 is TGTGCCAGCAAGACTAGCGGGAGGGCCGTAGATGAGCAGTTCTTC.

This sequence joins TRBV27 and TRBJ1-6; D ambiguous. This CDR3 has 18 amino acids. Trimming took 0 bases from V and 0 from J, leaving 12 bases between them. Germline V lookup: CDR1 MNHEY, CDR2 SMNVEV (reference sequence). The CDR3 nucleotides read TGTGCCAGCAGTTTATCCCCTCAGACAAGCTCCTATAATTCACCCCTCCACTTT. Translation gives CASSLSPQTSSYNSPLHF.

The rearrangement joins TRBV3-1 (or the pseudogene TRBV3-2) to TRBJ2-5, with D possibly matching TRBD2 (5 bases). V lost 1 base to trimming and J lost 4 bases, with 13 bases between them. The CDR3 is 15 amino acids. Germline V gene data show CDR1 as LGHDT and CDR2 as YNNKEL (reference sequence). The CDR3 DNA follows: TGTGCCAGCAGCCAAGGAGGGCTACCTCCAGAGACCCAGTACTTC. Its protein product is CASSQGGLPPETQYF.

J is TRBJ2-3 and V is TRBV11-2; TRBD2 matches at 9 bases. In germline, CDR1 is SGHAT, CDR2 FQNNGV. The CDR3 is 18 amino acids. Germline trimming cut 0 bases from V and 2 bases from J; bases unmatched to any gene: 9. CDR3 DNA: TGTGCCAGCAGCTTAGATTTTGAGGGACTAGCATTCACAGATACGCAGTATTTT. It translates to CASSLDFEGLAFTDTQYF. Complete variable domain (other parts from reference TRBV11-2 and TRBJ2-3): EAGVAQSPRYKIIEKRQSVAFWCNPISGHATLYWYQQILGQGPKLLIQFQNNGVVDDSQLPKDRFSAERLKGVDSTLKIQPAKLEDSAVYLCASSLDFEGLAFTDTQYFGPGTRLTVL.

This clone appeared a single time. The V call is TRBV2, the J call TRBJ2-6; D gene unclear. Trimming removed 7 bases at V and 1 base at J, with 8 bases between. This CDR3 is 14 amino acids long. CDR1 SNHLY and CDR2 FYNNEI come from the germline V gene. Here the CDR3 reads CASKGRSGANVLTF. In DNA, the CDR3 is TGTGCCAGCAAAGGAAGGTCTGGGGCCAACGTCCTGACTTTC.

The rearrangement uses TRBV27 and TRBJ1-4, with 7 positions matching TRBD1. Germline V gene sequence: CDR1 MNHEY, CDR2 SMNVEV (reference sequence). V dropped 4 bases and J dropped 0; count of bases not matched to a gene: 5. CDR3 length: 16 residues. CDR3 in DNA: TGTGCCAGCAGTTCGATAACAGGGGCAACTAATGAAAAACTGTTTTTT. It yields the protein CASSSITGATNEKLFF.

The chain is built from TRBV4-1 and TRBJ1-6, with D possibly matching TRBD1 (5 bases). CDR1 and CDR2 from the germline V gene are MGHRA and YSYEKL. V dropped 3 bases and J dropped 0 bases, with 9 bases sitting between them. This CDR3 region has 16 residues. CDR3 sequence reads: CASSHPGNSYNSPLHF. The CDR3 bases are TGCGCCAGCAGCCACCCAGGGAACTCCTATAATTCACCCCTCCACTTT.

CDR3 sequence (DNA): TGTGCCAGCAGTTTCCTACTGGGAAGTAACTATGGCTACACCTTC. Translated: CASSFLLGSNYGYTF. This chain joins TRBV27 and TRBJ1-2; no definite D call. CDR1 and CDR2 (germline): MNHEY, SMNVEV (reference sequence). The CDR3 loop spans 15 amino acids. With 3 bases removed from V and 1 base from J, the gap between germline ends came to 12 bases.

The CDR3 DNA follows: TGTGCCAGTAGTATATCGGCGGGAGCGAGGAATGAGCAGTTCTTC. It codes for CASSISAGARNEQFF. This chain links TRBV19 with TRBJ2-1, with 7 positions matching TRBD2. Trimming removed 2 bases from V and 7 bases from J; junction bases left unmatched: 8. Germline CDR1 LNHDA, CDR2 SQIVND (reference sequence). The CDR3 has 15 amino acids.

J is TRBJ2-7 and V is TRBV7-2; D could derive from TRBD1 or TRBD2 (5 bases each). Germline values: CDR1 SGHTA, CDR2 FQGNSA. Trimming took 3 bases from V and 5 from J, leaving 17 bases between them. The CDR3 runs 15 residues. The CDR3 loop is CASSFHIGTRDEQYF. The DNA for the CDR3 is TGTGCCAGCAGCTTCCACATAGGGACCCGAGACGAGCAGTACTTC.

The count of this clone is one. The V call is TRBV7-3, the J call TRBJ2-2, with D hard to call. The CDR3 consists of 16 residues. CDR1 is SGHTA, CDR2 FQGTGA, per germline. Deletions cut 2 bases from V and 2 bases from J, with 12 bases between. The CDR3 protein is CASSLAGGVNTGELFF. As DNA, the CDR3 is TGTGCCAGCAGCTTAGCCGGTGGAGTTAACACCGGGGAGCTGTTTTTT.

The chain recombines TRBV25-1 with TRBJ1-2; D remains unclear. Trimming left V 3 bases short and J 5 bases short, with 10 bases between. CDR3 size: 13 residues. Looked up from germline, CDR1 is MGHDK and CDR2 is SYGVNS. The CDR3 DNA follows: TGTGCCAGCAGTGACGTCGACAAATATGGCTACACCTTC. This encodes CASSDVDKYGYTF.

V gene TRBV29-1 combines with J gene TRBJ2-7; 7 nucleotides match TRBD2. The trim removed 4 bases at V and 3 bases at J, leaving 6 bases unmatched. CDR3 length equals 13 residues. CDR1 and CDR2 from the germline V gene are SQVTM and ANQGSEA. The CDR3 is CSVVGTNFYEQYF. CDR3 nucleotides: TGCAGCGTTGTGGGGACTAACTTCTACGAGCAGTACTTC.

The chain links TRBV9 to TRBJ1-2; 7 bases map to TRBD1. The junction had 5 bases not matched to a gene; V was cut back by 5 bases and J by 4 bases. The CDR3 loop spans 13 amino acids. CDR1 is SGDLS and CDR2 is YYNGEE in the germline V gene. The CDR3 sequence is CASSRDSSYGYTF. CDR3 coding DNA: TGTGCCAGCAGTAGGGACAGCAGCTATGGCTACACCTTC.

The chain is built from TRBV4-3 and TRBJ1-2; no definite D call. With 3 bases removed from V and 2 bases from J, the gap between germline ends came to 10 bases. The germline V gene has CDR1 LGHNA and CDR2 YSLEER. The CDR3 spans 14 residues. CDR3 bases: TGCGCCAGCAGCCAGGCCAGCCTCAACTATGGCTACACCTTC. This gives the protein CASSQASLNYGYTF.

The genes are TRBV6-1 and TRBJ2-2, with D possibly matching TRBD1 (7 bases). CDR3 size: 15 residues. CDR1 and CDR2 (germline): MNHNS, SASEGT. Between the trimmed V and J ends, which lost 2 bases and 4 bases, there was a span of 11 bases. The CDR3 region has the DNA TGTGCCAGCAGTGAACACAGGGGAGGCACCGGGGAGCTGTTTTTT. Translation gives CASSEHRGGTGELFF.

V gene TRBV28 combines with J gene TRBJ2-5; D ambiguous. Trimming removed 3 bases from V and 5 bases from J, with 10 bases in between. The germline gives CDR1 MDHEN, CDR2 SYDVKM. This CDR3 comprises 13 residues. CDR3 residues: CASSFGVRETQYF. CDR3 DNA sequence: TGTGCCAGCAGTTTCGGTGTAAGGGAGACCCAGTACTTC.

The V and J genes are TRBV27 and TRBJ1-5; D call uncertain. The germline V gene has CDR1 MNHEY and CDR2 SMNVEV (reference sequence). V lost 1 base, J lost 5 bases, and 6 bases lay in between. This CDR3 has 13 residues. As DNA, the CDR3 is TGTGCCAGCAGTTTATACATCGATCAGCCCCAGCATTTT. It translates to CASSLYIDQPQHF.

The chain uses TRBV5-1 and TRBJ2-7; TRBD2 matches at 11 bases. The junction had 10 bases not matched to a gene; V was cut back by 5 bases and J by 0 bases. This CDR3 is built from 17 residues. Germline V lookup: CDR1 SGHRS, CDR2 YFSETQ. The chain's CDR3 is CASSCRLAGPSSYEQYF. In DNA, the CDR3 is TGCGCCAGCAGTTGCAGACTAGCGGGACCGAGCTCCTACGAGCAGTACTTC. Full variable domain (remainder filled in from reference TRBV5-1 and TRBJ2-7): KAGVTQTPRYLIKTRGQQVTLSCSPISGHRSVSWYQQTPGQGLQFLFEYFSETQRNKGNFPGRFSGRQFSNSRSEMNVSTLELGDSALYLCASSCRLAGPSSYEQYFGPGTRLTVT.

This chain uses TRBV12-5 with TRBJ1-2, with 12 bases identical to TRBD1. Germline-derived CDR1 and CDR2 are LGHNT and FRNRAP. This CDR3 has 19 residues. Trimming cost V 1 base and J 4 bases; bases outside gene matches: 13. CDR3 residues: CASGLASGTGGDYFYGYTF. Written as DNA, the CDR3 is TGTGCTAGTGGTTTGGCGTCCGGGACAGGGGGCGATTATTTCTATGGCTACACCTTC.

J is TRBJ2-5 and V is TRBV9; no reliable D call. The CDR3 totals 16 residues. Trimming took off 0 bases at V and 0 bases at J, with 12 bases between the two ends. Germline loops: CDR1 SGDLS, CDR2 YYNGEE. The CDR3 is CASSVGQTNYQETQYF. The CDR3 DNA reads TGTGCCAGCAGCGTAGGACAAACGAATTACCAAGAGACCCAGTACTTC. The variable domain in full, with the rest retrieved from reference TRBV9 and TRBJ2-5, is DSGVTQTPKHLITATGQRVTLRCSPRSGDLSVYWYQQSLDQGLQFLIQYYNGEERAKGNILERFSAQQFPDLHSELNLSSLELGDSALYFCASSVGQTNYQETQYFGPGTRLLVL.

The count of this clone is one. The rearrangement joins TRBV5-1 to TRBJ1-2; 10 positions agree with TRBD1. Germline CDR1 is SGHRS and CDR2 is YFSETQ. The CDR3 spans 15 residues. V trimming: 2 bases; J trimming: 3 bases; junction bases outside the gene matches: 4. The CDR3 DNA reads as TGCGCCAGCAGCTTAACGACAGGGGGCGACTATGGCTACACCTTC. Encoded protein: CASSLTTGGDYGYTF.

The DNA for the CDR3 is TGTGCCAGCAGCTTACTAGCAAGGGAGACCCAGTACTTC. This encodes CASSLLARETQYF. The chain has TRBV7-2 and TRBJ2-5; TRBD2 might be the D (5 bases). The V end lost 2 bases, the J end lost 5 bases, and 9 bases lay between the germline ends. Germline CDR1 is SGHTA and CDR2 is FQGNSA. The CDR3 loop spans 13 amino acids.

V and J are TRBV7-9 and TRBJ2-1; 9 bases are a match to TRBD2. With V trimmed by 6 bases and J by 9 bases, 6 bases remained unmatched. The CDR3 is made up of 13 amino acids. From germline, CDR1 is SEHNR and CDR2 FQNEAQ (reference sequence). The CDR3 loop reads CASRREGVVEQFF. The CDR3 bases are TGTGCCAGCAGGCGGGAGGGCGTAGTTGAGCAGTTCTTC.

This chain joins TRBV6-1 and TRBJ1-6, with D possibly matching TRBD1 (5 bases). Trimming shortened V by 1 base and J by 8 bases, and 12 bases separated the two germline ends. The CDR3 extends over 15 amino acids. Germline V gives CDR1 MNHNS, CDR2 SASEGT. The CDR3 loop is CASSEVGGRHSPLHF. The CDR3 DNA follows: TGTGCCAGCAGTGAAGTGGGGGGTCGCCATTCACCCCTCCACTTT.

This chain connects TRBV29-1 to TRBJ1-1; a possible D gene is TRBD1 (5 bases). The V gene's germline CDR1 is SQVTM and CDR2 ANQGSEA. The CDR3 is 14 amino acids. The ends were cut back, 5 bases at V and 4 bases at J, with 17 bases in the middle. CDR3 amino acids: CSVRPGGVGTEAFF. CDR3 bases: TGCAGCGTTCGACCCGGGGGGGTTGGCACTGAAGCTTTCTTT.

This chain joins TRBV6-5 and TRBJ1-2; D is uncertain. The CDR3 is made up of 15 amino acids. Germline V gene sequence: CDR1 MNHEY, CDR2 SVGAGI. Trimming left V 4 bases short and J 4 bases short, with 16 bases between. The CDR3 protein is CASSSPNRRAYGYTF. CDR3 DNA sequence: TGTGCCAGCAGTTCCCCGAACAGACGAGCCTATGGCTACACCTTC.